This is a list of T cell receptor beta chains from one sample in a study of cytomegalovirus exposure and HLA in healthy donors. Using immunoSEQ multiplex PCR, the repertoire was profiled, and TCRdb retains in-frame clones only, with some absent. The sample lists tens of thousands of clones, around 9.1% occurring once. Sequencing input: PBMCs. All receptors come from a man aged 60 to 69 in good health and CMV-seropositive. The CDR3 runs from the conserved cysteine through the conserved F or W. Fields, in order: clone size, V gene, J gene, CDR3 protein. Clone size is shown for a subset of rows, as once, few, many or a class of expanded clone.

clone_size: NA
v_call: TRBV7-9
j_call: TRBJ2-5
cdr3_aa: CASSPSGVETQYF

clone_size: few
v_call: TRBV30
j_call: TRBJ1-2
cdr3_aa: CAWSANRGSHYGYTF

clone_size: few
v_call: TRBV6-1
j_call: TRBJ1-5
cdr3_aa: CASGFPGVETQHF

clone_size: few
v_call: TRBV4-1
j_call: TRBJ2-5
cdr3_aa: CASSLGQGLPKETQYF

clone_size: NA
v_call: TRBV6-1
j_call: TRBJ1-2
cdr3_aa: CASSDRDRVYGYTF

clone_size: NA
v_call: TRBV7-2
j_call: TRBJ2-7
cdr3_aa: CASSSWTSGGLYEQYF

clone_size: few
v_call: TRBV7-9
j_call: TRBJ1-1
cdr3_aa: CASSFAVGTGYLHTEAFF

clone_size: NA
v_call: TRBV28
j_call: TRBJ2-7
cdr3_aa: CASSLGTRVPYEQYF

clone_size: NA
v_call: TRBV15
j_call: TRBJ2-6
cdr3_aa: CATSTGQPSGANVLTF

clone_size: few
v_call: TRBV6-5
j_call: TRBJ2-3
cdr3_aa: CASTHTGGSTDTQYF